The clone carrying this T cell receptor beta chain was counted only a few times. Antigen unknown. The data stem from a study of human T cells and chemical hapten exposure. Whole-study context: From small differences in pooled library volume came most of the variation in per-sample TCR yields.

The time point here: patch test 1, 2 weeks after DPC sensitization. Indicated treatment: therapeutic diphenylcyclopropenone sensitization with weekly scalp DPC. Overall study results and limits: Clustering by CDR3 similarity yielded significantly more large clusters from expanded TCRs than controls. Alopecia affected the donors, so their immune response may differ from healthy people's.

The germline gives CDR1 SQVTM, CDR2 ANQGSEA. Trimming removed 0 bases from V and 2 bases from J, with 15 bases in between. The length of the CDR3 is 16 residues. Per the original methods: Individual samples carried between roughly 23,224 and 690,600 TCRs, with roughly 95,000 as the median. One entry per CDR3 protein, called by TCRdb with MiXCR from the RACE reads. TCRdb, not the authors, supplied the V and J calls. The data hold roughly 13,000 distinct CDR3 sequences, with over 15% observed a single time. The source was whole blood, collected in connection with sensitization to the hapten diphenylcyclopropenone (DPC). This chain uses TRBV29-1 with TRBJ2-3, with D tentatively TRBD1 (5 bases). The TCR comes from a woman aged 25 to 39 with alopecia areata. Some clones in this sample may be carry-over from other donors' samples. The CDR3 DNA reads TGCAGCGTTGAAGACGATCTCTTAGGGGACACAGATACGCAGTATTTT. This encodes CSVEDDLLGDTDTQYF.